This TCR beta chain was found in a study of PD-L1 blockade in urothelial cancer. For the study at large: Patients' histories included 0 to 3 prior chemotherapy regimens. Analyses were performed on blood at 3 weeks after treatment start (the second dose) and at 6 weeks.

Germline CDR1 SGHKS, CDR2 YYEKEE (reference sequence). This CDR3 is 17 amino acids long. V dropped 4 bases and J dropped 5 bases, with 24 bases sitting between them. The time point denotes: peripheral blood 6 weeks after treatment start. Assay: immunoSEQ multiplex PCR; the TCRdb copy retains only in-frame clones and omits some. The data hold roughly 46,000 clones, with approximately 86% observed a single time. The chain joins TRBV5-5 to TRBJ2-5, with D possibly being TRBD2 (7 bases). This TCR was recovered from a man over 45 with urothelial cancer. The input for sequencing was PBMCs, taken around atezolizumab (anti-PD-L1) treatment. The CDR3 reads CASSLGGWGGHGETQYF. DNA of the CDR3: TGTGCCAGCAGCCTAGGGGGTTGGGGGGGCCACGGGGAGACCCAGTACTTC.